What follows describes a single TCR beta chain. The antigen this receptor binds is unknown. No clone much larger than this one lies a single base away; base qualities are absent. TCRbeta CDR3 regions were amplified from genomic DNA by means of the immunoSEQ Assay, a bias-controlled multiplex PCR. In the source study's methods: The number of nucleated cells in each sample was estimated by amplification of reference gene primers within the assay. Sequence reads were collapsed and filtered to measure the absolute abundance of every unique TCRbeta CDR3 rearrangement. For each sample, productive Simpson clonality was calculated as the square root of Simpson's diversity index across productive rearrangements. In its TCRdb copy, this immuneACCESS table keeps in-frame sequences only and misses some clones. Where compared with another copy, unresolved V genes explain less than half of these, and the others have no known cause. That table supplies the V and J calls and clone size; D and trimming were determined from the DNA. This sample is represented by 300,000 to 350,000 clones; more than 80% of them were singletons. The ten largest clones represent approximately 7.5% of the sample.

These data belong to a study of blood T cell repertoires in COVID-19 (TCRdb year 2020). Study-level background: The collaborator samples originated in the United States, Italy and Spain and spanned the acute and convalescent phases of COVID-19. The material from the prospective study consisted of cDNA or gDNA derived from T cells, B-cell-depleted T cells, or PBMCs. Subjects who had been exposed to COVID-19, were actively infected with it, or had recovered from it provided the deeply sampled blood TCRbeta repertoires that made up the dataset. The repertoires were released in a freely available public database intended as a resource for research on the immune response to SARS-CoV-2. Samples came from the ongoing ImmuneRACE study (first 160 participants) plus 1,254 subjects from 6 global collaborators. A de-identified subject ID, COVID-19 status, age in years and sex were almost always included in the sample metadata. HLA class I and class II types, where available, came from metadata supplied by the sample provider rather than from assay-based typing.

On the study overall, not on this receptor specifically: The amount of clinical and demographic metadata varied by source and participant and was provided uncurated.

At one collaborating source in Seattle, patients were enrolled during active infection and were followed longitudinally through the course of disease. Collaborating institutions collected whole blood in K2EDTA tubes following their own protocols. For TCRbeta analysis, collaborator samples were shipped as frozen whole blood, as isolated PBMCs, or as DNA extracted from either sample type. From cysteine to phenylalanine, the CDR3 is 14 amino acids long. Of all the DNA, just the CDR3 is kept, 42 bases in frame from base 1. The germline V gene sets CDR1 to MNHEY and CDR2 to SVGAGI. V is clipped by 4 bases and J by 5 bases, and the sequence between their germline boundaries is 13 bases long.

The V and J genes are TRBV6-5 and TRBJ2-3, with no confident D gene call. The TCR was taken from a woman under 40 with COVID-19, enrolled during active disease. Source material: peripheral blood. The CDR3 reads CASSSPQFLDTQYF. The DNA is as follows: TGTGCCAGCAGTTCCCCTCAGTTCCTAGATACGCAGTATTTT.